Listed below are T cell receptor beta chains from one sample, sequenced in a study of blood T cells in healthy people across ages. TCRdb passed the 5' RACE reads through MiXCR, listing each CDR3 protein once. Of approximately 730,000 distinct CDR3 sequences in the sample, about 42% were seen once. The sample was blood. All receptors come from a woman between 55 and 75 years old in good health. The CDR3 runs from the conserved cysteine through the conserved F or W. Where a row states a size, it is once, few, many or the class of an expanded clone; other rows omit it.

>NA|TRBJ1-1|TRBV2
CASSGGRGDTEAFF
>NA|TRBJ2-1|TRBV10-2
CASSEEELVNEQFF
>NA|TRBJ2-1|TRBV20-1
CSGRQGSSYNERYF
>NA|TRBJ2-2|TRBV28
CASTPRDTGELFF
>NA|TRBJ2-3|TRBV24-1
CATSDRQDTQYF
>many|TRBJ2-7|TRBV10-3
CAISGGAGTSLYEQYF
>few|TRBJ1-2|TRBV6-1
CASTSLGQSANYGYTF
>few|TRBJ1-5|TRBV4-2
CASSQDLPDRARQPQHF
>NA|TRBJ1-2|TRBV7-9
CASSLGQDNNYGYTF
>few|TRBJ2-5|TRBV18
CASSGQGFPETQYF
>few|TRBJ2-3|TRBV3-1
CASSQDGGSPTDTQYF
>many|TRBJ2-3|TRBV4-2
CASSPTSGGTLYTDTQYF
>NA|TRBJ2-7|TRBV7-9
CASSSTGQTTGTNRYEQYF
>once|TRBJ1-4|TRBV21-1
CASSRLRGGRKLFF
>NA|TRBJ2-3|TRBV20-1
CSAPPSGSTDTQYF
>few|TRBJ2-1|TRBV6-5
CASSSRTLTAPNEQFF
>NA|TRBJ1-6|TRBV12-3/TRBV12-4
CASSLVEGLSSPLHF
>NA|TRBJ2-3|TRBV7-9
CASSTMGLPTDTQYF
>NA|TRBJ1-5|TRBV21-1
CASSSQPHRGSNQPQHF
>few|TRBJ2-7|TRBV28
CASSWGSGIYEQYF
>NA|TRBJ2-1|TRBV24-1
CATSALNGQFF
>NA|TRBJ2-7|TRBV3-1
CASSRSPLPYVQYF